These 10 T cell receptor beta chains came from one sample sequenced in a study of beta chain features in type 1 diabetes. The study, taken as a whole, reports: Shorter TCRB CDR3s, moderately but significantly so, were found in Type 1 diabetes patients in all four CD4+ subsets.

No antigen has been identified for these receptors. Reverse transcription of all isolated RNA meant that expressed TCRB transcripts were sequenced. Sequencing used immunoSEQ multiplex PCR; TCRdb keeps in-frame clones, though not all of them. The sample consists of about 650,000 clones, around 12% of them appearing once. The sequencing sample was made of naive CD4+ T cells from blood. The receptors were gathered from a man younger than 45 with type 1 diabetes.

This clone occurred a few times. The V and J genes are TRBV27 and TRBJ2-1, with 12 bases aligning to TRBD2. This CDR3 has 16 residues. The germline gives CDR1 MNHEY, CDR2 SMNVEV (reference sequence). The junction had 7 bases not matched to a gene; V was cut back by 6 bases and J by 4 bases. CDR3 sequence (DNA): TGTGCCAGCAGACGTATCGGGACTAGCGGGTACAATGAGCAGTTCTTC. Protein: CASRRIGTSGYNEQFF.

As to this clone: Within the sample, other DNA sequences also encode this same CDR3. The chain has TRBV9 and TRBJ1-2, with D unclear. The CDR3 is made up of 10 amino acids. V lost 3 bases, J lost 5 bases, and 2 bases lay in between. From germline, CDR1 is SGDLS and CDR2 YYNGEE. CDR3 sequence reads: CASSGYGYTF. The CDR3 nucleotides are TGTGCCAGCAGCGGGTATGGCTACACCTTC.

V is TRBV6-5 and J is TRBJ2-7; 12 nucleotides agree with TRBD1. The germline gives CDR1 MNHEY, CDR2 SVGAGI. The CDR3 is made up of 14 amino acids. Trimming cost V 5 bases and J 7 bases; bases outside gene matches: 6. The CDR3, as DNA: TGTGCCAGCAGTGCCCGGGACAGGGGGCATGAGCAGTACTTC. Protein: CASSARDRGHEQYF.

V gene TRBV6-4 combines with J gene TRBJ1-2, with D unresolved. CDR3 length: 12 residues. V lost 0 bases and J 7 bases, leaving 6 bases between the germline ends. Germline assignment: CDR1 MRHNA and CDR2 SNTAGT. CDR3 amino acids: CASSDSGGGYTF. The CDR3 DNA reads as TGTGCCAGCAGTGACTCGGGAGGTGGCTACACCTTC.

As DNA, the CDR3 is TGTGCCAGCAGCCCCCCGGATGGGCGGAGTGGCTACACCTTC. It translates to CASSPPDGRSGYTF. The V gene is TRBV28, the J gene TRBJ1-2; D is ambiguous. This CDR3 spans 14 amino acids. In germline, CDR1 is MDHEN, CDR2 SYDVKM. V lost 6 bases and J lost 7, with 18 bases in between.

This clone was observed a few times. The chain links TRBV29-1 to TRBJ2-3; D remains ambiguous. CDR1 and CDR2 (germline): SQVTM, ANQGSEA. The CDR3 totals 14 residues. Trimming cost V 1 base and J 3 bases, with 11 bases left between them. CDR3 nucleotides: TGCAGCGTTGAAGTCACCCACGGGACAGATACGCAGTATTTT. Translated: CSVEVTHGTDTQYF.

This clone has just a few counts. Germline is not matched at one junction end, which may reflect a read error. The chain carries TRBV7-9 and TRBJ2-3; 7 nucleotides agree with TRBD2. Germline CDR1 reads SEHNR; CDR2 reads FQNEAQ (reference sequence). This CDR3 region has 11 residues. The CDR3 spells CASSSGRGGDF. Here the CDR3 DNA reads TGTGCCAGCAGCTCCGGGCGGGGAGGGGATTTT.

This clone was picked up a small number of times. This chain joins TRBV20-1 and TRBJ1-2; D gene ambiguous. Deletions cut 6 bases from V and 3 bases from J, with 8 bases between. This CDR3 has 11 residues. Germline V lookup: CDR1 DFQATT, CDR2 SNEGSKA (reference sequence). In DNA, the CDR3 is TGCAGTGCGAATAAGGACTATGGCTACACCTTC. It yields the protein CSANKDYGYTF.

V is TRBV18 and J is TRBJ2-6; no firm D call. The V end was cut by 2 bases, the J end by 1 base, with 9 bases between. CDR1 is KGHSH and CDR2 is LQKENI in the germline V gene. This CDR3 comprises 16 residues. CDR3 nucleotides: TGTGCCAGCTCACCAGCAATGGATTCTGGGGCCAACGTCCTGACTTTC. Translation gives CASSPAMDSGANVLTF.

The sample holds a few counts of this clone. The V and J genes are TRBV7-2 and TRBJ1-1; possible D gene TRBD1, 5 bases. Germline lookup yields CDR1 SGHTA and CDR2 FQGNSA. This CDR3 region has 14 residues. The V end was cut by 1 base, the J end by 1 base, with 7 bases between. CDR3 in amino acids: CASSLDRRNTEAFF. CDR3 coding DNA: TGTGCCAGCAGCTTAGACAGGAGGAACACTGAAGCTTTCTTT.